These 19 T cell receptor beta chains came from one sample sequenced in a study of T-cell reconstitution after alpha-beta-depleted transplantation in children. Unique molecular identifiers were incorporated during preparation of the TCRbeta library. TCRdb recomputed calls from the PCR reads with MiXCR, one row per CDR3 protein. The repertoire holds more than 85,000 distinct CDR3 sequences, around 6.1% seen once, with about 6% in the top ten. The source material was PBMCs, mostly from graft donor cells, sampled 60 days after TCRalphabeta/CD19-depleted stem cell transplant. The receptors derive from a female patient between 2 and 10 years old who had a stem cell transplant for Fanconi anemia, so the T cells may come from the graft donor.

This clonotype was observed at least ten times. The rearrangement uses TRBV18 and TRBJ2-5; 8 bases are shared with TRBD1. CDR3 length: 15 amino acids. Germline V lookup: CDR1 KGHSH, CDR2 LQKENI. Trimming cost V 2 bases and J 5 bases; bases outside gene matches: 7. CDR3 region: CASSPNWDRRETQYF. For the CDR3, the DNA is TGTGCCAGCTCACCAAATTGGGACAGGCGGGAGACCCAGTACTTC.

The genes are TRBV15 and TRBJ2-5, with TRBD2 identical over 8 bases. The length of the CDR3 is 16 residues. Trimming at V came to 4 bases and at J to 0 bases, leaving 7 bases not matched to a gene. CDR1 is LNHNV, CDR2 YYDKDF, per germline (reference sequence). The CDR3 reads CATSTGAGAYQETQYF. CDR3 DNA sequence: TGTGCCACCAGCACCGGAGCGGGGGCGTACCAAGAGACCCAGTACTTC.

Ten or more counts support this clonotype. The chain has TRBV7-9 and TRBJ2-7, with 12 bases aligning to TRBD2. Germline lookup yields CDR1 SEHNR and CDR2 FQNEAQ (reference sequence). This CDR3 contains 16 residues. After removal of 2 bases from V and 4 bases from J, the junction contained 6 bases not matched to a gene. The CDR3 coding sequence is TGTGCCAGCAGCTTACGGCTAGCGGGAGGGCCATACGAGCAGTACTTC. Encoded protein: CASSLRLAGGPYEQYF.

The rearrangement joins TRBV7-9 to TRBJ2-7; D could derive from TRBD1 or TRBD2 (6 bases each). V was trimmed by 2 bases and J by 0 bases, leaving 17 bases between them. CDR1 is SEHNR and CDR2 is FQNEAQ in the germline V gene (reference sequence). The CDR3 contains 17 residues. The CDR3 is CASSLKGGLFFSYEQYF. The DNA for the CDR3 is TGTGCCAGCAGCTTAAAGGGGGGACTCTTCTTCTCCTACGAGCAGTACTTC.

The rearrangement joins TRBV2 to TRBJ2-2; possible D gene TRBD2, 6 bases. V was shortened by 10 bases and J by 3 bases, with 18 bases between the two germline ends. This CDR3 region has 15 residues. Germline CDR1 SNHLY, CDR2 FYNNEI. The CDR3 here is CATQPGLTDTGELFF. As DNA, the CDR3 is TGTGCCACCCAACCGGGACTCACGGACACCGGGGAGCTGTTTTTT.

This clonotype occurred many times. The chain is built from TRBV7-2 and TRBJ2-3; 13 positions agree with TRBD2. The ends lost 6 bases at V and 4 bases at J; junction bases unmatched: 7. The CDR3 is 16 amino acids. Germline CDR1 and CDR2: SGHTA and FQGNSA. CDR3 sequence (DNA): TGTGCCAGCAGACACGGGACTAGCGGGGTTGCAGATACGCAGTATTTT. This translates into CASRHGTSGVADTQYF.

Ten or more counts support this clonotype. The CDR3 is CASSLGKGQEQFF. The CDR3 nucleotides read TGTGCCAGCAGCTTAGGTAAGGGGCAGGAGCAGTTCTTC. This chain uses TRBV7-7 with TRBJ2-1, with D tentatively TRBD1 (5 bases). Per the germline V gene, CDR1 is SSHAT and CDR2 is FNYEAQ (reference sequence). The CDR3 loop spans 13 amino acids. V was shortened by 1 base and J by 10 bases, with 11 bases between the two germline ends.

The genes are TRBV10-3 and TRBJ2-3, with 9 bases lining up with TRBD2. This CDR3 region has 17 residues. Looked up from germline, CDR1 is ENHRY and CDR2 is SYGVKD. V lost 5 bases and J lost 5; bases outside the gene matches: 14. CDR3 sequence reads: CAISITISAGGLDTQYF. Here the CDR3 DNA reads TGTGCCATCAGTATCACCATTTCAGCGGGGGGATTAGATACGCAGTATTTT.

This rearrangement joins TRBV21-1 to TRBJ1-5; TRBD1, as called in the table, went unchecked against the DNA. TRBV21-1 is assigned pseudogene status. This CDR3 contains 15 residues. CDR3 nucleotides: TGTGCCAGCACACCTAGGGGTGGCAGCAATCAGCCCCAGCATTTT. Translated: CASTPRGGSNQPQHF.

This clonotype showed up just a few times. The chain is built from TRBV10-3 and TRBJ2-1; D could derive from TRBD1 or TRBD2 (5 bases each). The germline V gene encodes CDR1 ENHRY and CDR2 SYGVKD. CDR3 length: 11 residues. V lost 11 bases, J lost 7 bases, and 12 bases lay in between. Written as DNA, the CDR3 is TGTGCCGTCGGGGCCGCAAATGAGCAGTTCTTC. Its translation: CAVGAANEQFF.

This clonotype showed up many times. V usage is TRBV28 and J usage is TRBJ1-1; D uncertain. Trimming cost V 1 base and J 2 bases, with 17 bases left between them. CDR1 is MDHEN, CDR2 SYDVKM, per germline. The CDR3 is 17 residues long. As DNA, the CDR3 is TGTGCCAGCAGTTTATTGGGTATTGGGCGGAAAAACACTGAAGCTTTCTTT. Its translation: CASSLLGIGRKNTEAFF.

This clonotype was detected a few times. The J gene is TRBJ2-5, the V gene TRBV3-1; D is possibly TRBD1 (5 bases). This CDR3 has 14 residues. The V end was cut by 2 bases, the J end by 5 bases, with 12 bases between. Germline V gene data show CDR1 as LGHDT and CDR2 as YNNKEL (reference sequence). For the CDR3, the DNA is TGTGCCAGCAGCCAAATTGGGGCCCGGGAGACCCAGTACTTC. It translates to CASSQIGARETQYF.

This clonotype was observed at least ten times. The rearrangement joins TRBV20-1 to TRBJ1-2; D gene uncertain. Germline values: CDR1 DFQATT, CDR2 SNEGSKA (reference sequence). The length of the CDR3 is 14 residues. The ends were cut back, 2 bases at V and 4 bases at J, with 14 bases in the middle. The CDR3 DNA reads TGCAGTGCTAGAACTCCGGGAGGAGGCTATGGCTACACCTTC. It codes for CSARTPGGGYGYTF.

This clonotype appeared a few times. This chain connects TRBV5-1 to TRBJ2-6, with D possibly being TRBD2 (6 bases). Per the germline V gene, CDR1 is SGHRS and CDR2 is YFSETQ. CDR3 length equals 18 residues. The V gene lost 0 bases and the J gene lost 0 bases, with 13 bases spanning the gap. CDR3 coding DNA: TGCGCCAGCAGCTTGGCTTGGGCGGGAAGCTCTGGGGCCAACGTCCTGACTTTC. Translated: CASSLAWAGSSGANVLTF.

This clonotype showed up just once. One base away lies a much larger clone, so this may be a sequencing read error. The V call is TRBV7-2, the J call TRBJ1-3; 8 nucleotides line up with TRBD1. Germline CDR1 SGHTA, CDR2 FQGNSA. V lost 4 bases and J lost 3; bases outside the gene matches: 5. The length of the CDR3 is 15 residues. The CDR3 spells CASSSAGGHGNTIYF. The CDR3, as DNA: TGTGCCAGCAGCTCCGCAGGGGGCCATGGAAACACCATATATTTT.

This clonotype came up many times. The chain carries TRBV27 and TRBJ2-1, with D possibly TRBD1 on 5 matching bases. Germline CDR1 MNHEY, CDR2 SMNVEV (reference sequence). Between the trimmed V and J ends, which lost 2 bases and 10 bases, there was a span of 15 bases. CDR3 length: 14 amino acids. Here the CDR3 reads CASSLAAGQREQFF. CDR3 coding DNA: TGTGCCAGCAGTTTAGCGGCAGGGCAGCGAGAGCAGTTCTTC.

The table lists this clonotype with a few counts. The gene calls are TRBV7-3 and TRBJ2-7; 7 nucleotides align to TRBD2. Per germline, CDR1 SGHTA and CDR2 FQGTGA. The CDR3 spans 13 residues. J lost 6 bases, V lost 1 base, and 3 bases had no gene match. The CDR3 coding sequence is TGTGCCAGCAGCTTAATTCGGGGGGTCGAGCAGTACTTC. It yields the protein CASSLIRGVEQYF.

This clonotype was found a few times. The chain recombines TRBV20-1 with TRBJ1-2; 7 nucleotides align to TRBD1. The germline V gene encodes CDR1 DFQATT and CDR2 SNEGSKA (reference sequence). V gave up 6 bases and J gave up 4 bases; unmatched junction bases: 8. CDR3 length: 13 amino acids. The CDR3 sequence: CSATDRVFYGYTF. The CDR3 DNA is TGCAGTGCCACCGACAGGGTCTTCTATGGCTACACCTTC.

This clonotype was observed many times. The J gene is TRBJ2-1, the V gene TRBV3-1; 11 nucleotides align to TRBD2. The CDR3 spans 19 residues. Germline loops: CDR1 LGHDT, CDR2 YNNKEL (reference sequence). Trimming removed 0 bases from V and 3 bases from J; junction bases left unmatched: 10. CDR3 bases: TGTGCCAGCAGCCAAGACGGGGGTAGCGGGGGGGCTCTCTACAATGAGCAGTTCTTC. Translation gives CASSQDGGSGGALYNEQFF.